Each of the 13 T cell receptor beta chains below was sequenced from the same sample in a study of shared clonotypes between healthy human individuals. The method was immunoSEQ multiplex PCR; TCRdb's version includes in-frame clones alone and lacks a portion of them. The repertoire includes approximately 1,500,000 clones, 98% of them detected once, and roughly 0.45% sits in the top ten. The sequencing sample was made of naive CD4+ T cells sorted from blood. Indicated subset: CD45RA+ positively selected. The receptors originated from a man younger than 40 in good health.

The chain has TRBV4-1 and TRBJ2-1; TRBD2 matches at 7 bases. V lost 2 bases, J lost 5 bases, and 15 bases stayed unmatched. Germline loops: CDR1 MGHRA, CDR2 YSYEKL. The CDR3 consists of 18 residues. CDR3 in DNA: TGCGCCAGCAGCCAACCCCTCGCGAGCGGGGTGAATAACAATGAGCAGTTCTTC. This encodes CASSQPLASGVNNNEQFF.

The chain uses TRBV5-1 and TRBJ2-7; D is unclear. V was cut by 0 bases and J by 1 base, with 8 bases left in between. Germline values: CDR1 SGHRS, CDR2 YFSETQ. The CDR3 sequence is 14 residues long. The CDR3: CASSLGVTSYEQYF. DNA of the CDR3: TGCGCCAGCAGCTTGGGGGTTACATCCTACGAGCAGTACTTC.

V is TRBV6-6 and J is TRBJ1-2; D is undetermined. This CDR3 has 13 residues. V was clipped by 7 bases and J by 8 bases, with 17 bases between them. Looked up from germline, CDR1 is MNHNY and CDR2 is SVGAGI (reference sequence). The CDR3 nucleotides are TGTGCCAGCAACCCGGGCCCCTTATTCGGCTACACCTTC. Amino acid sequence: CASNPGPLFGYTF.

J is TRBJ2-5 and V is TRBV11-3; no clear D gene. The CDR3 contains 12 residues. The V gene lost 4 bases and the J gene lost 0 bases, with 3 bases spanning the gap. Germline loops: CDR1 SGHNT, CDR2 YENEEA. Here the CDR3 reads CASSYNQETQYF. The CDR3 bases are TGTGCCAGCAGCTACAACCAAGAGACCCAGTACTTC. The complete variable domain, with remaining parts taken from reference TRBV11-3 and TRBJ2-5, reads EAGVVQSPRYKIIEKKQPVAFWCNPISGHNTLYWYLQNLGQGPELLIRYENEEAVDDSQLPKDRFSAERLKGVDSTLKIQPAELGDSAVYLCASSYNQETQYFGPGTRLLVL.

This chain links TRBV2 with TRBJ1-2; 8 bases line up with TRBD1. Losses at the gene ends were 4 bases for V and 6 bases for J; bases not matched to a gene: 16. The germline V gene encodes CDR1 SNHLY and CDR2 FYNNEI. CDR3 length: 17 amino acids. CDR3 nucleotides: TGTGCCAGCAGTGCGGATCAGGGGGCCGTTTGGGACAATGGCTACACCTTC. This sequence encodes CASSADQGAVWDNGYTF.

The rearrangement links TRBV28 to TRBJ2-3, with 12 bases that match TRBD2. In germline, CDR1 is MDHEN, CDR2 SYDVKM. There are 16 residues in the CDR3. V dropped 4 bases and J dropped 4; count of bases not matched to a gene: 6. CDR3 DNA sequence: TGTGCCAGCAGTTCGCTAGCGGGAGGGCCCGCAGATACGCAGTATTTT. Amino acid sequence: CASSSLAGGPADTQYF.

The chain carries TRBV2 and TRBJ2-5; D call uncertain. Per the germline V gene, CDR1 is SNHLY and CDR2 is FYNNEI. CDR3 length: 13 amino acids. Trimming stripped 4 bases from V and 4 bases from J, with 10 bases between. The CDR3 DNA sequence: TGTGCCAGCAGTGTTCCCTTCCGAGAGACCCAGTACTTC. Translation: CASSVPFRETQYF.

The chain joins TRBV6-4 to TRBJ2-1, with D possibly TRBD2 on 6 matching bases. With 11 bases removed from V and 7 bases from J, the gap between germline ends came to 39 bases. The CDR3 has 20 amino acids. CDR1 and CDR2 (germline): MRHNA, SNTAGT. The CDR3 sequence: CAANSRGLPPGSYRYNEQFF. CDR3 DNA sequence: TGTGCCGCGAACTCGCGGGGACTCCCTCCAGGCTCGTATCGGTATAATGAGCAGTTCTTC.

On this clone: Other DNA sequences in this specimen translate into the identical CDR3. The chain has TRBV28 and TRBJ2-7; D is uncertain. The CDR3 consists of 10 residues. Germline V gives CDR1 MDHEN, CDR2 SYDVKM. The V end was cut by 5 bases, the J end by 4 bases, with 3 bases between. CDR3 nucleotides: TGTGCCAGCAGTCGGTACGAGCAGTACTTC. This gives the protein CASSRYEQYF. The variable domain in full, with the rest retrieved from reference TRBV28 and TRBJ2-7, is DVKVTQSSRYLVKRTGEKVFLECVQDMDHENMFWYRQDPGLGLRLIYFSYDVKMKEKGDIPEGYSVSREKKERFSLILESASTNQTSMYLCASSRYEQYFGPGTRLTVT.

The CDR3 nucleotides are TGCAGTTCACCCGGGACGGGCGAGCAGTACTTC. As protein: CSSPGTGEQYF. V usage is TRBV20-1 and J usage is TRBJ2-7, with D perhaps TRBD1 or TRBD2 (5 bases each). This CDR3 contains 11 residues. V lost 8 bases and J lost 6, with 14 bases in between. Germline CDR1 is DFQATT and CDR2 is SNEGSKA (reference sequence).

The genes are TRBV7-7 and TRBJ2-2; tentatively, D is TRBD1 (6 bases). Germline CDR1 is SSHAT and CDR2 is FNYEAQ (reference sequence). V was cut by 5 bases and J by 4 bases, with 11 bases left in between. The CDR3 spans 14 residues. DNA for the CDR3: TGTGCCAGCAGCGCAATCAGGGGCACCGGGGAGCTGTTTTTT. Amino acids: CASSAIRGTGELFF. Full variable domain (missing parts from reference TRBV7-7 and TRBJ2-2): GAGVSQSPRYKVTKRGQDVTLRCDPISSHATLYWYQQALGQGPEFLTYFNYEAQPDKSGLPSDRFSAERPEGSISTLTIQRTEQRDSAMYRCASSAIRGTGELFFGEGSRLTVL.

A few counts support this clone. The V call is TRBV6-6, the J call TRBJ1-1; D unclear. The V end lost 6 bases, the J end lost 1 base, and 3 bases lay between the germline ends. Germline loops: CDR1 MNHNY, CDR2 SVGAGI (reference sequence). The CDR3 loop spans 11 amino acids. The CDR3 region has the DNA TGTGCCAGCAGGGAGAACACTGAAGCTTTCTTT. It yields the protein CASRENTEAFF.

This clone was seen once. Other DNA sequences in the sample encode the same CDR3. The gene calls are TRBV5-1 and TRBJ2-1; maybe TRBD2 (5 bases). The CDR3 is 12 residues long. Trimming took off 4 bases at V and 7 bases at J, with 9 bases between the two ends. Germline V CDR1 and CDR2: SGHRS, YFSETQ. CDR3: CASSHPGNEQFF. CDR3 coding DNA: TGCGCCAGCAGCCACCCGGGGAATGAGCAGTTCTTC. Full variable domain (outside the CDR3, taken from reference TRBV5-1 and TRBJ2-1): KAGVTQTPRYLIKTRGQQVTLSCSPISGHRSVSWYQQTPGQGLQFLFEYFSETQRNKGNFPGRFSGRQFSNSRSEMNVSTLELGDSALYLCASSHPGNEQFFGPGTRLTVL.